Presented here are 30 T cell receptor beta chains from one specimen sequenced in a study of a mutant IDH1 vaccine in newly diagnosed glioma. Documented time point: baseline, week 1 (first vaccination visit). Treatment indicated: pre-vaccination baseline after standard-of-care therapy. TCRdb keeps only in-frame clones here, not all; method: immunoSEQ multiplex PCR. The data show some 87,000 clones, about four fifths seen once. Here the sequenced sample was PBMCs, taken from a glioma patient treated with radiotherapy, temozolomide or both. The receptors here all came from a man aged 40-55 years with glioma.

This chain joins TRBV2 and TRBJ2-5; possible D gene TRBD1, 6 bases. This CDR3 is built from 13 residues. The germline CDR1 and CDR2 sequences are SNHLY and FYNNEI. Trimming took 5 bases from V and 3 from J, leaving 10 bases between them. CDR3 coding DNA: TGTGCCAGCAGTTTGGACAGAGAAGAGACCCAGTACTTC. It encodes CASSLDREETQYF. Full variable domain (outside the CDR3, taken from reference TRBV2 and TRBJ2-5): EPEVTQTPSHQVTQMGQEVILRCVPISNHLYFYWYRQILGQKVEFLVSFYNNEISEKSEIFDDQFSVERPDGSNFTLKIRSTKLEDSAMYFCASSLDREETQYFGPGTRLLVL.

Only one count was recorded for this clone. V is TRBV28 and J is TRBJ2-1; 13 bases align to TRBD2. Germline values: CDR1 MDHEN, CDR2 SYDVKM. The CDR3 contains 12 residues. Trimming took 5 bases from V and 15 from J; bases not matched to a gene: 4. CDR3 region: CASSMGLAGMFF. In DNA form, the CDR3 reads TGTGCCAGCAGTATGGGACTAGCGGGAATGTTCTTC.

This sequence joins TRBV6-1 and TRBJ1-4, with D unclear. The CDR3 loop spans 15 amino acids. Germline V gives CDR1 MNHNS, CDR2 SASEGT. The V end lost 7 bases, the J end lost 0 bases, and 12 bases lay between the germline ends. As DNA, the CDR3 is TGTGCCAGCACCTGGAAGTCTGCAACTAATGAAAAACTGTTTTTT. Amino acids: CASTWKSATNEKLFF.

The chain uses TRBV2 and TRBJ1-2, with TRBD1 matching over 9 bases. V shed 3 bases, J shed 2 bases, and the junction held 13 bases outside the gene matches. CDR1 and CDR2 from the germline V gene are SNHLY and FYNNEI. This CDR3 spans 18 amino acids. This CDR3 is CASSDFFRDRAKNYGYTF. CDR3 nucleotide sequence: TGTGCCAGCAGTGATTTTTTCCGGGACAGGGCTAAAAACTATGGCTACACCTTC.

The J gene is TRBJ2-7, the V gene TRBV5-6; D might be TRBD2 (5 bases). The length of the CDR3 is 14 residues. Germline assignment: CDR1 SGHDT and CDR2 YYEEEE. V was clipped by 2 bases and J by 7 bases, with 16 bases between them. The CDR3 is CASSFVAGPREQYF. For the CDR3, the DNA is TGTGCCAGCAGCTTTGTGGCGGGCCCTCGGGAGCAGTACTTC.

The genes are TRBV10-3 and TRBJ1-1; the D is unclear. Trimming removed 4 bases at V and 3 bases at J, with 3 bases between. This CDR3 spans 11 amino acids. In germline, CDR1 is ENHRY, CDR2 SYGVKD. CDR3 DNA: TGTGCCATCAGTGGAGACACTGAAGCTTTCTTT. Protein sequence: CAISGDTEAFF.

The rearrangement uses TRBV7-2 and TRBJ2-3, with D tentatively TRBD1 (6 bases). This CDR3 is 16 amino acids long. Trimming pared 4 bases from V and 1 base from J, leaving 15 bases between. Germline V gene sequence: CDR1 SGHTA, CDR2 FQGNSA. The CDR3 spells CASSSRDTHGTDTQYF. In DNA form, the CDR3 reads TGTGCCAGCAGCTCCCGGGACACGCATGGCACAGATACGCAGTATTTT.

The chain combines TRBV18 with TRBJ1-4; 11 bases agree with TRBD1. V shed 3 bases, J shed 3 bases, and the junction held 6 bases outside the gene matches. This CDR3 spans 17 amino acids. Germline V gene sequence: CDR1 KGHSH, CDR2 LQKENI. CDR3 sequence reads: CASSPRTGGVSNEKLFF. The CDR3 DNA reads TGTGCCAGCTCACCTCGGACAGGGGGCGTCTCTAATGAAAAACTGTTTTTT.

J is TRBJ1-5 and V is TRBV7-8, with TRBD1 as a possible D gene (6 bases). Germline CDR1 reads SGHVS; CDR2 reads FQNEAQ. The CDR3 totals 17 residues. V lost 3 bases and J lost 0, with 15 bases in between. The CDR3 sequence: CASSLDGQTYSNQPQHF. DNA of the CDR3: TGTGCCAGCAGCTTGGACGGACAGACTTATAGCAATCAGCCCCAGCATTTT.

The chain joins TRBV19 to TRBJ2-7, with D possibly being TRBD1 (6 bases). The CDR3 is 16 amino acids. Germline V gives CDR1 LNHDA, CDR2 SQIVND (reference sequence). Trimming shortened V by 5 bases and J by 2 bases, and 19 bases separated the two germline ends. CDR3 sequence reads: CASSVEAGTRTYEQYF. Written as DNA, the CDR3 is TGTGCCAGTAGTGTCGAAGCCGGGACACGAACCTACGAGCAGTACTTC.

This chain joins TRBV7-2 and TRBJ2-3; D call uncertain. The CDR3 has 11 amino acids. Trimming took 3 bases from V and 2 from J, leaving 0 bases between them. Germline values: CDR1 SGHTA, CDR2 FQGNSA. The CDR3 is CASSFTDTQYF. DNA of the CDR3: TGTGCCAGCAGCTTCACAGATACGCAGTATTTT.

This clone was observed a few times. The CDR3, as DNA: TGTGCCAGCAGTTTATCGAGCGGGAGTTCGGGGGAGCAGTACTTC. This gives the protein CASSLSSGSSGEQYF. The rearrangement links TRBV27 to TRBJ2-7; 8 bases align to TRBD2. In germline, CDR1 is MNHEY, CDR2 SMNVEV (reference sequence). V was clipped by 0 bases and J by 7 bases; unmatched bases: 8. The CDR3 contains 15 residues.

The CDR3 loop is CASSLSLAGGPQYF. CDR3 sequence (DNA): TGTGCCAGCAGCTTAAGCCTCGCTGGGGGGCCGCAGTATTTT. The rearrangement joins TRBV7-2 to TRBJ2-3; D might be TRBD1 or TRBD2, each matching 6 bases. This CDR3 has 14 residues. Germline assignment: CDR1 SGHTA and CDR2 FQGNSA. V was shortened by 2 bases and J by 10 bases, with 16 bases between the two germline ends.

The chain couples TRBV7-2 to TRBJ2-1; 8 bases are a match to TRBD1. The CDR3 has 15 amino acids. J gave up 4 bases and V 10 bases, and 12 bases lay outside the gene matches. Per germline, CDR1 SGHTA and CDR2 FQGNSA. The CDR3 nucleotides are TGTGCCACTAGCAGAGGACAGGGCGATTACAATGAGCAGTTCTTC. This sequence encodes CATSRGQGDYNEQFF.

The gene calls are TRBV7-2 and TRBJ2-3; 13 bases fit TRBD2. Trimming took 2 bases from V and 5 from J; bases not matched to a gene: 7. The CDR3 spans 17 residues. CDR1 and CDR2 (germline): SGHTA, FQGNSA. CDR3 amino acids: CASSLKLAGGPRDTQYF. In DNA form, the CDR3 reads TGTGCCAGCAGCTTAAAACTAGCGGGGGGGCCGAGAGATACGCAGTATTTT.

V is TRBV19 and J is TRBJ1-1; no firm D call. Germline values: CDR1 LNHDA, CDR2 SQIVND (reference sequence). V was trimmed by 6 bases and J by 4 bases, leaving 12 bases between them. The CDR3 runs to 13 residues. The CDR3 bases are TGTGCCAGTAGGCGCGATCCCGGCACTGAAGCTTTCTTT. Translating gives CASRRDPGTEAFF.

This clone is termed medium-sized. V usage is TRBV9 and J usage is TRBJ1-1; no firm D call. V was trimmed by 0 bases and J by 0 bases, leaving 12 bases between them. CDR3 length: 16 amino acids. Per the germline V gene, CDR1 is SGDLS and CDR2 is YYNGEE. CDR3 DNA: TGTGCCAGCAGCGTAGCTGACATTCCTATGAACACTGAAGCTTTCTTT. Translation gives CASSVADIPMNTEAFF.

CDR3 protein: CASSDLPGGFDGTGELFF. Written as DNA, the CDR3 is TGTGCCAGCAGCGACCTCCCGGGGGGCTTTGATGGCACCGGGGAGCTGTTTTTT. The V call is TRBV21-1, the J call TRBJ2-2; the table assigns TRBD2, which was not confirmed against the DNA. TRBV21-1 corresponds to a pseudogene. The CDR3 consists of 18 residues.

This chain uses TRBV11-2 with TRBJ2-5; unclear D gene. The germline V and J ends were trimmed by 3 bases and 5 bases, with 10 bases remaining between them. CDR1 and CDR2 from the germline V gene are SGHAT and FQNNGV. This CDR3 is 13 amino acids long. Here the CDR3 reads CASSFAYGETQYF. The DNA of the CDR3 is TGTGCCAGCAGCTTTGCTTACGGGGAGACCCAGTACTTC.

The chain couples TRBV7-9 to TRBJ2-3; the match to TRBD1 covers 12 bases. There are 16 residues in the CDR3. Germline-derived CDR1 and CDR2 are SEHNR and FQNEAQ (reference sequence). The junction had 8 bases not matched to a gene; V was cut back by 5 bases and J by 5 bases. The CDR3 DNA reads TGTGCCAGCAGCCGTCCCGGGACAGGGGGCCAAGATACGCAGTATTTT. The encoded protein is CASSRPGTGGQDTQYF.

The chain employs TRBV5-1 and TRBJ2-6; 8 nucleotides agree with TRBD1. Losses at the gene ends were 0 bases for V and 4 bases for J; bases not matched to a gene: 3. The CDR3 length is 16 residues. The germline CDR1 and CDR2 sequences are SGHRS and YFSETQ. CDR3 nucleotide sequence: TGCGCCAGCAGCTTGGTTCAGGGGGCCGGGGCCAACGTCCTGACTTTC. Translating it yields CASSLVQGAGANVLTF.

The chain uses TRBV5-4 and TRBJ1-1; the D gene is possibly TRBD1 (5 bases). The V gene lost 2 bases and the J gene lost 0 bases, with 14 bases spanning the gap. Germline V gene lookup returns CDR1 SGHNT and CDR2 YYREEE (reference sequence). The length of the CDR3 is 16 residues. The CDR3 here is CASSLTPGTLNTEAFF. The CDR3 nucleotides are TGTGCCAGCAGCTTAACGCCCGGGACTTTGAACACTGAAGCTTTCTTT. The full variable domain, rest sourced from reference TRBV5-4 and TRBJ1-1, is ETGVTQSPTHLIKTRGQQVTLRCSSQSGHNTVSWYQQALGQGPQFIFQYYREEENGRGNFPPRFSGLQFPNYSSELNVNALELDDSALYLCASSLTPGTLNTEAFFGQGTRLTVV.

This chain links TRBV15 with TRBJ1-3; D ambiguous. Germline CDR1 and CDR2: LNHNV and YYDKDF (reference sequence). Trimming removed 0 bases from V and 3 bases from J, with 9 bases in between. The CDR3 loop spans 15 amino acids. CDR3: CATSRDETFGNTIYF. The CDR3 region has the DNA TGTGCCACCAGCAGAGATGAGACTTTTGGAAACACCATATATTTT.

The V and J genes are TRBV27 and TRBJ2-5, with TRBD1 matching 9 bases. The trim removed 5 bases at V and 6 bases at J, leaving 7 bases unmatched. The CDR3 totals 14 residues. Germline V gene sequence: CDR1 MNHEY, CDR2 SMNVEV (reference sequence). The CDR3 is CASSPGTGWKTQYF. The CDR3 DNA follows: TGTGCCAGCAGTCCCGGGACAGGGTGGAAGACCCAGTACTTC.

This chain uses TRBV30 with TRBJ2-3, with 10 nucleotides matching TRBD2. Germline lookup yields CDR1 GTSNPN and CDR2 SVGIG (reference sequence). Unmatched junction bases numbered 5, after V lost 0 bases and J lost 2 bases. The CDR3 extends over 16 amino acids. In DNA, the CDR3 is TGTGCCTGGAGTGTGGGTAGCGGGAGGACCACAGATACGCAGTATTTT. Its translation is CAWSVGSGRTTDTQYF.

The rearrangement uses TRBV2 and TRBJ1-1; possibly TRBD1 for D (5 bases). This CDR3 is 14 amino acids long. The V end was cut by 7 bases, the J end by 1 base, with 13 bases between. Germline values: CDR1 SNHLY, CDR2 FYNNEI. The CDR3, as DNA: TGTGCCAGCATCCCGATGGGGGAGAACACTGAAGCTTTCTTT. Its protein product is CASIPMGENTEAFF. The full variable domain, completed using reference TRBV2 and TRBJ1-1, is EPEVTQTPSHQVTQMGQEVILRCVPISNHLYFYWYRQILGQKVEFLVSFYNNEISEKSEIFDDQFSVERPDGSNFTLKIRSTKLEDSAMYFCASIPMGENTEAFFGQGTRLTVV.

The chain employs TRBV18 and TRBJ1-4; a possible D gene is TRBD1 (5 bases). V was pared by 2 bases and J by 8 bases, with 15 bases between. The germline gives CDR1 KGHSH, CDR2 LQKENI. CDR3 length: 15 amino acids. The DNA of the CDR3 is TGTGCCAGCTCACCAGAAAAGGGGTTGGGAGAAAAACTGTTTTTT. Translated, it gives CASSPEKGLGEKLFF.

CDR3 nucleotides: TGCGCCAGCAGCCCCGGGACAGGGGGCTACGAGCAGTACTTC. Translating it yields CASSPGTGGYEQYF. The V and J genes are TRBV5-1 and TRBJ2-7, with 11 bases identical to TRBD1. Germline values: CDR1 SGHRS, CDR2 YFSETQ. The CDR3 runs 14 residues. V lost 4 bases, J lost 3 bases, and 3 bases stayed unmatched.

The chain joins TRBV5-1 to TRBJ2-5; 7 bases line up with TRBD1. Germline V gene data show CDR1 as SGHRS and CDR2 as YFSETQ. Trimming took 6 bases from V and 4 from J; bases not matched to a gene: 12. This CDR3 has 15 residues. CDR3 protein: CASTMTGIRVETQYF. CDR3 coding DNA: TGCGCCAGCACAATGACAGGGATAAGGGTAGAGACCCAGTACTTC.

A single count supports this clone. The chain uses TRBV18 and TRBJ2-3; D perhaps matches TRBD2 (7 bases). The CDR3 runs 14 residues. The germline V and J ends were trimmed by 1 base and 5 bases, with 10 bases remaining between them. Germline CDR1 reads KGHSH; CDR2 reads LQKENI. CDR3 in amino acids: CASSPLRGLDTQYF. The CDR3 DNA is TGTGCCAGCTCACCACTGCGGGGGCTAGATACGCAGTATTTT.